Detailed here is one T cell receptor (beta chain). Its matching antigen is unknown. The germline CDR1 and CDR2 sequences are SGHDT and YYEEEE. V shed 5 bases, J shed 2 bases, and the junction held 8 bases outside the gene matches. The CDR3 extends over 15 amino acids. Here immunoSEQ multiplex PCR was the method, and the copy in TCRdb shows in-frame clones only, minus some. The sample yields approximately 15,000 clones, 70% to 90% seen once. This entry belongs to a study of cytotoxic CD8 clonotypes in ibrutinib-treated CLL. Overall study: Patients attained 25 or so partial and 2 complete responses; at median about 74 months, about 14 remained remitted while around 12 progressed. Study-wide results and limits: The study found clonality rose at ibrutinib response, then fell toward baseline at progression. Baseline clonality was higher than in age-matched healthy donors and moved in step with circulating CD8+ T-cell counts. Treatment left the uncommon public clonotypes either contracted or stable in frequency.

The chain combines TRBV5-6 with TRBJ1-1; 8 bases are shared with TRBD1. The TCR sequence derives from a human donor with chronic lymphocytic leukemia. The source was PBMCs, collected before ibrutinib treatment. CDR3 DNA: TGTGCCAGCAGTTATAGGACAGGGTCAAACACTGAAGCTTTCTTT. Translation gives CASSYRTGSNTEAFF.